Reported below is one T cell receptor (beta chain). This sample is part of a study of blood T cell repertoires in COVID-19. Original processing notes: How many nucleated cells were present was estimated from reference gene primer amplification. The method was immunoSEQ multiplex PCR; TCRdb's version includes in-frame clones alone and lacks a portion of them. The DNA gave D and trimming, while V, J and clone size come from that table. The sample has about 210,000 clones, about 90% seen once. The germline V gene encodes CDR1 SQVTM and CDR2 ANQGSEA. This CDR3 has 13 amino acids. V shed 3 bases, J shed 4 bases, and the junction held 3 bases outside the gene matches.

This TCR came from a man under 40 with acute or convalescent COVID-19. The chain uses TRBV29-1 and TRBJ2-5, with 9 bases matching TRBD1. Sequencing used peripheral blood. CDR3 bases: TGCAGCGTTGACACAGGGGGCGTAGAGACCCAGTACTTC. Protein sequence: CSVDTGGVETQYF.